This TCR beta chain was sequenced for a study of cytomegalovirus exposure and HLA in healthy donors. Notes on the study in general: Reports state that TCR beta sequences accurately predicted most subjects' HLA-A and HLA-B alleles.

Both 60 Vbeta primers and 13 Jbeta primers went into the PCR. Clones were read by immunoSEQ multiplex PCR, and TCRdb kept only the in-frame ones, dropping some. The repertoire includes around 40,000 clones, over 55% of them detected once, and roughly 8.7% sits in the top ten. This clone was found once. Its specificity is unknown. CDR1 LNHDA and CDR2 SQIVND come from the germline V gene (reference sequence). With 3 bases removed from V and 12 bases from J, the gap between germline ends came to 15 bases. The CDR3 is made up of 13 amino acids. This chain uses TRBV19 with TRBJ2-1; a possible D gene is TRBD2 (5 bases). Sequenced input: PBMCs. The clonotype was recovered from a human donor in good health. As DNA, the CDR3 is TGTGCCAGTAGTATGCCCGGGCTTGGGAGGCAGTTCTTC. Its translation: CASSMPGLGRQFF.